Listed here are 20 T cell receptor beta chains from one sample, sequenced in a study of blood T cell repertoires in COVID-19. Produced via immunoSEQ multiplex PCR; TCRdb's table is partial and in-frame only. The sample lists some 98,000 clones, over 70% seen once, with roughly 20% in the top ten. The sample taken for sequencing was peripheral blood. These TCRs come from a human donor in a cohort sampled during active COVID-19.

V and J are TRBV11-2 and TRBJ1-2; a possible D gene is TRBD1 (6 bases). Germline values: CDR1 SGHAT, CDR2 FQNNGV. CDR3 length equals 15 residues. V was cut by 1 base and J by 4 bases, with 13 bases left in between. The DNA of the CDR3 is TGTGCCAGCAGCTTAGGGAACAGGGCGGGCTATGGCTACACCTTC. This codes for CASSLGNRAGYGYTF.

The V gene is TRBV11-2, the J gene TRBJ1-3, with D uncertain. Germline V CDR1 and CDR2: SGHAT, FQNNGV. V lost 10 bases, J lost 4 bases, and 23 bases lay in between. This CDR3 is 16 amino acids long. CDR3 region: CATLEGPRISGNTIYF. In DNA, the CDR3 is TGTGCCACATTAGAGGGCCCGCGGATTTCAGGAAACACCATATATTTT.

CDR3 coding DNA: TGTGCCAGCAGCCCAACCTCAGCGGCGGGGAGCAATCAGCCCCAGCATTTT. Amino acid sequence: CASSPTSAAGSNQPQHF. The rearrangement joins TRBV7-6 to TRBJ1-5; D unresolved. The V end lost 5 bases, the J end lost 1 base, and 18 bases lay between the germline ends. The CDR3 length is 17 residues. CDR1 is SGHVS and CDR2 is FNYEAQ in the germline V gene.

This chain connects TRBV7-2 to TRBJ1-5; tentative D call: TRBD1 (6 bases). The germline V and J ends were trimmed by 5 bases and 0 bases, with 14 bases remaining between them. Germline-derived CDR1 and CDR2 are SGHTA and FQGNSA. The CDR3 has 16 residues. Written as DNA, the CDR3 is TGTGCCAGCAGCGCTTACAGGGACCCTAGCAATCAGCCCCAGCATTTT. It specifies CASSAYRDPSNQPQHF.

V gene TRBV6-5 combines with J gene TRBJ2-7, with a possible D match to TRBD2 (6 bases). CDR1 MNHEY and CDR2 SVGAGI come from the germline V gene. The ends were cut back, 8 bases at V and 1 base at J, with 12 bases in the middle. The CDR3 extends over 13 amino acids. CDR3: CASAGLTSYEQYF. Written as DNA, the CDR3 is TGTGCCAGCGCGGGACTGACGTCCTACGAGCAGTACTTC.

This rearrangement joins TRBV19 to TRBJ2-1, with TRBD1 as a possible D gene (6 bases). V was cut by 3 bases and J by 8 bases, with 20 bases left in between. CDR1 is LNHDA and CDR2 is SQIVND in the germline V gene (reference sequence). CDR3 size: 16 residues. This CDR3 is CASSIVWLGGRDEQFF. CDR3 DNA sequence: TGTGCCAGTAGTATCGTCTGGTTAGGGGGACGCGATGAGCAGTTCTTC. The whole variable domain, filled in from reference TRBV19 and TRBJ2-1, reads DGGITQSPKYLFRKEGQNVTLSCEQNLNHDAMYWYRQDPGQGLRLIYYSQIVNDFQKGDIAEGYSVSREKKESFPLTVTSAQKNPTAFYLCASSIVWLGGRDEQFFGPGTRLTVL.

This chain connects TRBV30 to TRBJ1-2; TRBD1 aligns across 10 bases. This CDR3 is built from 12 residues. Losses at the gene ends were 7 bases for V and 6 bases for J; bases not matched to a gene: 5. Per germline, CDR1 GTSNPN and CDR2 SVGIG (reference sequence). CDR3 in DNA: TGTGCCTCGCGACAGGGGGCGCATGGCTACACCTTC. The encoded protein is CASRQGAHGYTF.

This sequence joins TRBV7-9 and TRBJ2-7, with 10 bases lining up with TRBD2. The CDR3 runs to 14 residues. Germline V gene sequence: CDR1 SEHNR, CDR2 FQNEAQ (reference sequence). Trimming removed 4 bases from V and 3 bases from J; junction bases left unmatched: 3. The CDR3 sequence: CASSSLAGGYEQYF. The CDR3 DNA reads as TGTGCCAGCAGCTCCTTAGCGGGGGGCTACGAGCAGTACTTC.

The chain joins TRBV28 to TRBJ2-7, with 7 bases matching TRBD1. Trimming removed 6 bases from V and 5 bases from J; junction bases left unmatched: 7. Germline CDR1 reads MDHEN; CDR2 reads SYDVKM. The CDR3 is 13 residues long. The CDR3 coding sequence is TGTGCCAGCAGCAGACAGGGACGGGACGAGCAGTACTTC. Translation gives CASSRQGRDEQYF.

Written as DNA, the CDR3 is TGTGCCAGTAGTATAGATGGGGGCGGTGAGCAGTTCTTC. This gives the protein CASSIDGGGEQFF. The V gene is TRBV19, the J gene TRBJ2-1, with a possible D match to TRBD1 (6 bases). This CDR3 region has 13 residues. The germline V gene encodes CDR1 LNHDA and CDR2 SQIVND (reference sequence). Trimming removed 0 bases at V and 9 bases at J, with 9 bases between.

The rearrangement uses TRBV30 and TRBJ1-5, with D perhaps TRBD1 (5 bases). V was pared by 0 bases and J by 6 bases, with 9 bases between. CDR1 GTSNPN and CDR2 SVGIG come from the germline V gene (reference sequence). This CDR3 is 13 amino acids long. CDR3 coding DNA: TGTGCCTGGAGTGTACAGGCTGCTCAGCCCCAGCATTTT. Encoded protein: CAWSVQAAQPQHF.

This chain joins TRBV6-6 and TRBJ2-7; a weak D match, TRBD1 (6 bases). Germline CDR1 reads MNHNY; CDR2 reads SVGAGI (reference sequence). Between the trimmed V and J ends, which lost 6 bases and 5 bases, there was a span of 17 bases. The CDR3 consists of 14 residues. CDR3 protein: CASSSRTDTNEQYF. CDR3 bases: TGTGCCAGCAGCTCTCGGACAGATACTAACGAGCAGTACTTC.

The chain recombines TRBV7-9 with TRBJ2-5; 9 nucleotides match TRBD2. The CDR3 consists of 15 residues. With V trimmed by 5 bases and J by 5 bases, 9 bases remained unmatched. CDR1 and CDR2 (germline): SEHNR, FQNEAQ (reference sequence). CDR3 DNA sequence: TGTGCCAGCAGCCTAGAGGGACTAGCCGTTGAGACCCAGTACTTC. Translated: CASSLEGLAVETQYF. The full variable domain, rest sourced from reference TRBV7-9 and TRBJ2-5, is DTGVSQNPRHKITKRGQNVTFRCDPISEHNRLYWYRQTLGQGPEFLTYFQNEAQLEKSRLLSDRFSAERPKGSFSTLEIQRTEQGDSAMYLCASSLEGLAVETQYFGPGTRLLVL.

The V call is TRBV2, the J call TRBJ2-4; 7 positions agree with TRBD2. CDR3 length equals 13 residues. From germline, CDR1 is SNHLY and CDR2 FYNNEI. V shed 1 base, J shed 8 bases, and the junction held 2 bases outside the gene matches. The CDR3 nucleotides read TGTGCCAGCAGTGAAGGGGGGGGAGACATTCAGTACTTC. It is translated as CASSEGGGDIQYF.

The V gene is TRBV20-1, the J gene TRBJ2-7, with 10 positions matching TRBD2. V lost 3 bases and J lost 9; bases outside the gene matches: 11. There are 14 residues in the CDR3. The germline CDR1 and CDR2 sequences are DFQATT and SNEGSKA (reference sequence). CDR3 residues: CSASGSGRTIGQYF. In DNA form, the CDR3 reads TGCAGTGCTAGTGGTAGCGGGAGGACAATAGGGCAGTACTTC.

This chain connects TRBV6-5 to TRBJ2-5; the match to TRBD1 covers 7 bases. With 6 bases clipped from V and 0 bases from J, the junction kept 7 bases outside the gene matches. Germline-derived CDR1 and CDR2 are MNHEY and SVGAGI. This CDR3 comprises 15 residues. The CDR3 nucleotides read TGTGCCAGCAGCCCGAGACAGGGTAACCAAGAGACCCAGTACTTC. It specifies CASSPRQGNQETQYF.

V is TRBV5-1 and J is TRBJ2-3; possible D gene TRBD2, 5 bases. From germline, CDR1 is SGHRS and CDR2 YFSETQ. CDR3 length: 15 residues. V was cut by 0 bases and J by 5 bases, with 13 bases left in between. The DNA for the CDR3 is TGCGCCAGCAGCTTGGTTTCCGGGAAAGGAGATACGCAGTATTTT. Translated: CASSLVSGKGDTQYF.

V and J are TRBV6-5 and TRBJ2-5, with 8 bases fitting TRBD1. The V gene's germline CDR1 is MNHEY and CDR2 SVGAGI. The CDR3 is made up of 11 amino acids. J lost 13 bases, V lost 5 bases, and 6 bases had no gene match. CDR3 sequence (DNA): TGTGCCAGCAGTAACCGGGACAGGAGGTACTTC. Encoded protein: CASSNRDRRYF.

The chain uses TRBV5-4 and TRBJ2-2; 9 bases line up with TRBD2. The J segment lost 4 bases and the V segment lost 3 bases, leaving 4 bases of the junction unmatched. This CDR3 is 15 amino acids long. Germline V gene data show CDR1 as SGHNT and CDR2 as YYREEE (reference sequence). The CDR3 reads CASSWTSVSTGELFF. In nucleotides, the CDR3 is TGTGCCAGCAGCTGGACTAGCGTAAGCACCGGGGAGCTGTTTTTT.

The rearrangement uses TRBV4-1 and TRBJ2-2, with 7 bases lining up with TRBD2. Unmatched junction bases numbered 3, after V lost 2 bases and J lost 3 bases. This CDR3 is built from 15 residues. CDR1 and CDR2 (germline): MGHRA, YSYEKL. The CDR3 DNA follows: TGCGCCAGCAGCCAACTGGCGGGGGACACCGGGGAGCTGTTTTTT. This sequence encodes CASSQLAGDTGELFF.